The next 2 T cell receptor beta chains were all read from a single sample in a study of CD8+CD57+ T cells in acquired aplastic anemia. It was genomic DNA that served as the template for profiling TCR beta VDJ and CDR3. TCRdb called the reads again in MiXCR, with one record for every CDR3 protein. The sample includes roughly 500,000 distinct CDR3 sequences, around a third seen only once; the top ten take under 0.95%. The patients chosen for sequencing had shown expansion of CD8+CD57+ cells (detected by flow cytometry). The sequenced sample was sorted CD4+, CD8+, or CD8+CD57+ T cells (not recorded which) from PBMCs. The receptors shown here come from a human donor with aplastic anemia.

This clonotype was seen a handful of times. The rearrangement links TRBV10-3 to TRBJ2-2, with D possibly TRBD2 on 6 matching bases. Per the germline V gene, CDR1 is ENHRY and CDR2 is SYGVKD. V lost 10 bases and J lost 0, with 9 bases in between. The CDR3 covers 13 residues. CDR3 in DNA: TGTGCCACCGGGGGTCCGAACACCGGGGAGCTGTTTTTT. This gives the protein CATGGPNTGELFF.

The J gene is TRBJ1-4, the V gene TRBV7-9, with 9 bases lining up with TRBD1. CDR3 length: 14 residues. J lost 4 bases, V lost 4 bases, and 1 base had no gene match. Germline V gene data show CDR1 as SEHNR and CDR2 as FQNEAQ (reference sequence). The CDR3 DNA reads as TGTGCCAGCAGCTGGGGACAGGGTAATGAAAAACTGTTTTTT. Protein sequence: CASSWGQGNEKLFF.